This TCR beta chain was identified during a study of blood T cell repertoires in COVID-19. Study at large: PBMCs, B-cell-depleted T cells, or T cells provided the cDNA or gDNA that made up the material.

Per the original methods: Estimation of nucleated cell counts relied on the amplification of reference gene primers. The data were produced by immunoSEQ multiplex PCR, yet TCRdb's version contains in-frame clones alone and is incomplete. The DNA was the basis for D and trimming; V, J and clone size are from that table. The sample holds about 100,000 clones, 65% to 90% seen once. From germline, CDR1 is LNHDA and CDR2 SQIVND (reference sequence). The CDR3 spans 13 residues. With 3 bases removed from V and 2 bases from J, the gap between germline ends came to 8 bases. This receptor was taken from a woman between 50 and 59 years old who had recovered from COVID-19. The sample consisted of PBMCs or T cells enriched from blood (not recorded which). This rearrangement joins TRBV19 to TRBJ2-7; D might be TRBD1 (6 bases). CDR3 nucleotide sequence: TGTGCCAGTAGTATCACAGGGACCTACGAGCAGTACTTC. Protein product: CASSITGTYEQYF.